Shown below are 9 T cell receptor beta chains from a single sample sequenced in a study of graft-versus-host responses after intestinal transplantation. These receptors lack a known antigen. Here immunoSEQ multiplex PCR was the method, and the copy in TCRdb shows in-frame clones only, minus some. The sample consists of 75,000 to 95,000 clones, about 92% of them appearing once. The source was unstimulated CD8+ T cells sorted from spleen or lymph node cells, collected before intestinal transplant. The receptors originated from a human donor who received an intestinal transplant.

CDR3 protein: CASSLGVGEQFF. The CDR3 DNA follows: TGTGCCAGCAGTCTAGGGGTGGGTGAGCAGTTCTTC. This chain connects TRBV27 to TRBJ2-1, with a tentative D call TRBD1 (5 bases). CDR1 is MNHEY, CDR2 SMNVEV, per germline (reference sequence). Trimming cost V 5 bases and J 9 bases, with 11 bases left between them. The CDR3 runs 12 residues.

V gene TRBV7-2 combines with J gene TRBJ2-7; 10 positions agree with TRBD2. With V trimmed by 10 bases and J by 3 bases, 18 bases remained unmatched. The germline CDR1 and CDR2 sequences are SGHTA and FQGNSA. The CDR3 runs 17 residues. The CDR3 sequence is CATSLGPKRGGFYEQYF. The CDR3 nucleotides read TGTGCCACAAGCTTAGGTCCTAAGCGGGGGGGGTTCTACGAGCAGTACTTC.

The chain links TRBV5-1 to TRBJ2-7; 7 nucleotides line up with TRBD1. V was pared by 4 bases and J by 0 bases, with 4 bases of the junction left unmatched. Germline CDR1 and CDR2: SGHRS and YFSETQ. The CDR3 covers 14 residues. CDR3 bases: TGCGCCAGCAGCGCCGGGACAGCCTCCTACGAGCAGTACTTC. As protein: CASSAGTASYEQYF.

The chain is built from TRBV9 and TRBJ2-1, with 8 bases fitting TRBD2. CDR1 and CDR2 from the germline V gene are SGDLS and YYNGEE. This CDR3 comprises 14 residues. The V segment lost 4 bases and the J segment 7 bases; nucleotides outside the gene matches: 7. Here the CDR3 DNA reads TGTGCCAGCAGCCCGGGGGGGCCGGGGAATGAGCAGTTCTTC. Protein sequence: CASSPGGPGNEQFF.

V is TRBV16 and J is TRBJ1-2, with D maybe TRBD1 (5 bases). The CDR3 loop spans 15 amino acids. Germline CDR1 KGHSY, CDR2 FQNENV. The V end was cut by 3 bases, the J end by 4 bases, with 15 bases between. The CDR3 region is CASSHSGDGVYGYTF. DNA for the CDR3: TGTGCCAGCAGCCACTCGGGGGATGGGGTCTATGGCTACACCTTC.

This rearrangement joins TRBV7-2 to TRBJ1-3, with D possibly TRBD1 on 6 matching bases. V shed 4 bases and J shed 5 bases, with 15 bases lying between them. Germline-derived CDR1 and CDR2 are SGHTA and FQGNSA. The CDR3 sequence is 15 residues long. CDR3 residues: CASSSSGGQRNTIYF. The CDR3 DNA reads as TGTGCCAGCAGCTCCTCGGGGGGGCAGAGAAACACCATATATTTT.

V usage is TRBV7-9 and J usage is TRBJ1-1; D not resolved. The CDR3 loop spans 13 amino acids. CDR1 is SEHNR, CDR2 FQNEAQ, per germline (reference sequence). Trimming removed 7 bases at V and 1 base at J, with 10 bases between. This chain's CDR3 is CASIYGPNTEAFF. Here the CDR3 DNA reads TGTGCCAGCATCTATGGTCCGAACACTGAAGCTTTCTTT.

V usage is TRBV4-3 and J usage is TRBJ1-5, with unresolved D. V was cut by 0 bases and J by 3 bases, with 9 bases left in between. The CDR3 loop spans 15 amino acids. The V gene's germline CDR1 is LGHNA and CDR2 YSLEER. CDR3 in DNA: TGCGCCAGCAGCCAAGATTGGACTTCCAATCAGCCCCAGCATTTT. Translation gives CASSQDWTSNQPQHF.

The chain employs TRBV4-1 and TRBJ1-1, with D perhaps TRBD1 (5 bases). The CDR3 is 13 amino acids. Trimming took off 2 bases at V and 6 bases at J, with 10 bases between the two ends. The germline gives CDR1 MGHRA, CDR2 YSYEKL. The CDR3 reads CASSQQGLAEAFF. In nucleotides, the CDR3 is TGCGCCAGCAGCCAACAGGGTTTAGCTGAAGCTTTCTTT.